This TCR beta chain appears in the sequencing data of a study of blood T cell repertoires in COVID-19. As for the study in general: Both acute and convalescent COVID-19 samples were obtained from the United States, Italy and Spain. The cDNA or gDNA used as material had been derived from T cells, B-cell-depleted T cells, or PBMCs.

CDR1 is MNHEY, CDR2 SVGAGI, per germline. The germline V and J ends were trimmed by 1 base and 5 bases, with 9 bases remaining between them. There are 14 residues in the CDR3. Authors' data handling: Amplifying reference gene primers gave estimates of nucleated cell counts. Sequencing was performed with immunoSEQ multiplex PCR; in TCRdb, only in-frame clones are kept and a portion is missing. V and J calls and clone size are as listed in that table; D and trimming were resolved from the DNA. The top ten hold about 13% of the sample, which has 95,000 to 120,000 clones, less than 85% seen once. J is TRBJ2-1 and V is TRBV6-5; D remains unclear. This clonotype originated in a human donor in a cohort sampled during active COVID-19. The sequenced material came from peripheral blood. CDR3 nucleotide sequence: TGTGCCAGCAGTTACTTGGGCGATCACAATGAGCAGTTCTTC. Translating it yields CASSYLGDHNEQFF.